This T cell receptor (beta chain) was recovered during a study of T cells in Graves' hyperthyroidism and ophthalmopathy. RNA transcripts were the template for amplifying TCR beta CDR3 regions. The HTBI primer set drove a first-round RT-PCR of the TCR CDR3. In TCRdb, the multiplex PCR reads were re-called with MiXCR into one record per CDR3 protein. The repertoire holds some 350,000 distinct CDR3 sequences, with around 15% as singletons. This CDR3 has 14 amino acids. Germline CDR1 is SEHNR and CDR2 is FQNEAQ (reference sequence). J gave up 6 bases and V 4 bases, and 8 bases lay outside the gene matches. Study-wide findings and caveats: A model built on 13 V-J features separated ophthalmopathy from stable hyperthyroidism.

Thyroid ultrasound, orbital computed tomography, clinical symptoms, and serum thyroxine and TRAb underpinned diagnoses. Source material for PBMCs was around 10 ml fresh peripheral blood. This clonotype was seen only once. Its antigen is unknown. V and J are TRBV7-9 and TRBJ2-7; 8 bases are a match to TRBD1. The specimen sequenced was blood. This sequence originates from a woman aged 60-75 years with Graves' ophthalmopathy. CDR3 in DNA: TGTGCCAGCAGCTCGACAGGGGCGGTGTCCGAGCAGTACTTC. Translating it yields CASSSTGAVSEQYF.